This T cell receptor beta chain derives from a study of cytomegalovirus exposure and HLA in healthy donors. At sampling all donors were nominally healthy, likely with unrecorded immune exposures. Germline assignment: CDR1 SQVTM and CDR2 ANQGSEA. V dropped 1 base and J dropped 0; count of bases not matched to a gene: 10. CDR3 length: 17 amino acids. Study outcomes and limitations: Associated with cytomegalovirus, according to the listing, were around 160 TCR beta chains. Roughly even sequencing depth across donors was the assumption behind the presence/absence analyses. Immune exposure was documented only through CMV serostatus.

This clone is a singleton in its sample. What it recognizes is unknown. The PCR contained 60 Vbeta and 13 Jbeta primers. Some clones are missing from TCRdb's copy, which holds only in-frame ones; the method was immunoSEQ multiplex PCR. The sample shows 40,000 to 55,000 clones, around 85% of them seen only once. This chain links TRBV29-1 with TRBJ2-3; TRBD2 matches at 7 bases. Sequencing was performed on PBMCs. This receptor was identified in a boy aged 5-17 years in good health and CMV-seropositive. The CDR3 spells CSVEGNERGISTDTQYF. As DNA, the CDR3 is TGCAGCGTTGAAGGAAATGAGCGGGGTATAAGCACAGATACGCAGTATTTT.